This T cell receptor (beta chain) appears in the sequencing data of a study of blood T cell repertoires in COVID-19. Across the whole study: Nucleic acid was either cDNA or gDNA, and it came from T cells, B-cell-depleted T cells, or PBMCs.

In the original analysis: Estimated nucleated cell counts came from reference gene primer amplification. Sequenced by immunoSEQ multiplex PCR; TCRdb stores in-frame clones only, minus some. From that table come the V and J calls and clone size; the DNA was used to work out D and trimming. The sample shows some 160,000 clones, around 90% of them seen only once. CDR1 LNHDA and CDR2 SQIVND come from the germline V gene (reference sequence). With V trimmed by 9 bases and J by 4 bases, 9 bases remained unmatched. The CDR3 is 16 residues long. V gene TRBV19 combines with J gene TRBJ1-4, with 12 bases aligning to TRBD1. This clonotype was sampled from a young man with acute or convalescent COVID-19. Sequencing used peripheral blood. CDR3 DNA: TGTGCCAGCGGGGGACAGGGGGCAACCTTTAATGAAAAACTGTTTTTT. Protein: CASGGQGATFNEKLFF.